This TCR beta chain is drawn from a study of blood T cell repertoires in COVID-19 (TCRdb year 2020). Concerning the study at large: Collaborator samples came from the United States, Italy and Spain and covered acute and convalescent phases of COVID-19. A de-identified subject ID, COVID-19 status, age in years and sex were almost always included in the sample metadata. The dataset comprised deeply sampled blood TCRbeta repertoires from subjects exposed to, actively infected with, or recovered from COVID-19. The prospective study material was composed of cDNA or gDNA derived from T cells, B-cell-depleted T cells, or PBMCs. The samples were drawn from two sources: the first 160 participants of the ongoing ImmuneRACE study, and approximately 1,300 subjects contributed by 6 global collaborators. The repertoires were released in a freely available public database intended as a resource for research on the immune response to SARS-CoV-2. HLA class I and class II types, where available, came from metadata supplied by the sample provider rather than from assay-based typing.

About this clone itself: Its target antigen remains unknown. No quality values exist for individual bases; no much larger clone is one base distant.

TCRbeta CDR3 regions were amplified from genomic DNA using the immunoSEQ Assay, a bias-controlled multiplex PCR. The original methods were these. Within the assay, amplification of reference gene primers was used to estimate how many nucleated cells each sample contained. To quantify the absolute abundance of each unique TCRbeta CDR3 rearrangement, sequence reads were collapsed and filtered. Productive Simpson clonality was computed per sample as the square root of Simpson's diversity index over productive rearrangements. TCRdb provides this immuneACCESS table in a form limited to in-frame rearrangements. Some clones are lacking; in checked studies, under half of them reflect an unresolved V gene, and why the rest are absent is not known. Clonal size and the V and J genes are those of that table, whereas D and trimming came from the DNA. The sample contains about 140,000 clones, more than 60% of them found a single time. About 12% of the sample is held by the ten biggest clonotypes.

Whole blood was collected in K2EDTA tubes by collaborating institutions according to the institutions' own protocols. For TCRbeta analysis, collaborators shipped samples in one of three forms: frozen whole blood, isolated PBMCs, or DNA extracted from either of those sample types. What the study reported, not specific to this receptor: Clinical and demographic metadata were provided uncurated, with the amount varying by source and participant.

CDR1 SEHNR and CDR2 FQNEAQ are derived from the germline V gene (reference sequence). Measured from the cysteine to the phenylalanine, the CDR3 is 12 residues long. Only the CDR3 DNA is retained, 36 bases long and in frame from the first base. The V and J ends are trimmed by 6 bases and 0 bases, leaving 5 bases between them. The chain is encoded by TRBV7-9 joined to TRBJ2-5; the D gene is unclear. Sequenced material: peripheral blood. The TCR was taken from a man older than 75 with acute or convalescent COVID-19. The DNA sequence is given as TGTGCCAGCAGATATCACCAAGAGACCCAGTACTTC. Its translation is CASRYHQETQYF.